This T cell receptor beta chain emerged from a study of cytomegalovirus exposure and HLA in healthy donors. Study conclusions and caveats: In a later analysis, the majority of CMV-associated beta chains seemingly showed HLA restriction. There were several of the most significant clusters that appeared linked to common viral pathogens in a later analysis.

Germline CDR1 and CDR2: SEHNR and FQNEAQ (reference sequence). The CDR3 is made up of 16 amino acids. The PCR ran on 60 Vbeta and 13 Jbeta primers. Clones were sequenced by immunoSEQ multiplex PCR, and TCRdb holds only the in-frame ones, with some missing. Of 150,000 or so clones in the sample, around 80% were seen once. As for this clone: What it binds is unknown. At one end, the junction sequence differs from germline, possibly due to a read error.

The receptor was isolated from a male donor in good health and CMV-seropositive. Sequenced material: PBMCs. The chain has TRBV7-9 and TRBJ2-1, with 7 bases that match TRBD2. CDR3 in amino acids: CSSSPRGTREVDEQFF. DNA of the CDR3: TGTTCCAGCAGCCCACGTGGGACCCGGGAGGTCGATGAGCAGTTCTTC.